The next 7 T cell receptor beta chains were all read from a single sample in a study of T-cell memory formation after mild COVID-19. TCRdb re-called the 5' RACE reads with MiXCR, one entry per CDR3 protein. The sample consists of fewer than 50,000 distinct CDR3 sequences, about 7.1% of them appearing once. The sample comprised PBMCs or a T cell subset sorted from them (not recorded which). The receptors shown here come from a man aged 18 to 30 who had mild COVID-19 (a few samples of this study predate the infection). Cell type and time point are not known.

This clonotype was detected many times. The chain links TRBV6-5 to TRBJ2-2; D gene ambiguous. Trimming removed 2 bases from V and 5 bases from J, with 15 bases in between. CDR1 is MNHEY and CDR2 is SVGAGI in the germline V gene. The CDR3 has 16 residues. The CDR3 DNA is TGTGCCAGCAGTTACCAGGCGCCGCTACGGACCGGGGAGCTGTTTTTT. It translates to CASSYQAPLRTGELFF.

This clonotype was counted a few times. This rearrangement joins TRBV4-2 to TRBJ2-7; 10 bases agree with TRBD2. Germline V gene data show CDR1 as LGHNA and CDR2 as YNFKEQ. CDR3 length: 15 amino acids. After removal of 2 bases from V and 3 bases from J, the junction contained 4 bases not matched to a gene. The CDR3 nucleotides read TGTGCCAGCAGCCAACAGCGGGGGGGGTACTACGAGCAGTACTTC. Translating it yields CASSQQRGGYYEQYF.

Many counts were recorded for this clonotype. V is TRBV7-9 and J is TRBJ2-3; 7 bases fit TRBD1. The CDR3 has 15 residues. Germline V gives CDR1 SEHNR, CDR2 FQNEAQ (reference sequence). Trimming cost V 3 bases and J 0 bases; bases outside gene matches: 3. The DNA for the CDR3 is TGTGCCAGCAGCTTGCAGGGGGAAAGCACAGATACGCAGTATTTT. Amino acids: CASSLQGESTDTQYF.

The genes are TRBV5-4 and TRBJ2-5; 8 nucleotides match TRBD2. The CDR3 runs 14 residues. The J segment lost 5 bases and the V segment lost 4 bases, leaving 7 bases of the junction unmatched. Germline-derived CDR1 and CDR2 are SGHNT and YYREEE (reference sequence). This CDR3 is CASSPGGPDETQYF. Here the CDR3 DNA reads TGTGCCAGCAGCCCGGGGGGGCCGGATGAGACCCAGTACTTC.

This clonotype was counted a few times. J is TRBJ2-1 and V is TRBV7-8; D call uncertain. The CDR3 contains 13 residues. Trimming left V 3 bases short and J 3 bases short, with 6 bases between. Germline V gives CDR1 SGHVS, CDR2 FQNEAQ. In DNA form, the CDR3 reads TGTGCCAGCAGCTTTCAGTACTACAATGAGCAGTTCTTC. It codes for CASSFQYYNEQFF.

This rearrangement joins TRBV7-2 to TRBJ2-7; tentative D call: TRBD1 (6 bases). Between the trimmed V and J ends, which lost 4 bases and 2 bases, there was a span of 15 bases. CDR3 length: 15 residues. CDR1 and CDR2 from the germline V gene are SGHTA and FQGNSA. CDR3 nucleotide sequence: TGTGCCAGCAGCTCCCGCTCCAGGGGCCCCTACGAGCAGTACTTC. Residues: CASSSRSRGPYEQYF.

The chain joins TRBV12-3 or TRBV12-4 to TRBJ1-1; D might be TRBD1 (5 bases). This CDR3 is 11 amino acids long. Trimming removed 4 bases at V and 5 bases at J, with 5 bases between. For the CDR3, the DNA is TGTGCCAGCAGTTGGGGGACTGAAGCTTTCTTT. It encodes CASSWGTEAFF.